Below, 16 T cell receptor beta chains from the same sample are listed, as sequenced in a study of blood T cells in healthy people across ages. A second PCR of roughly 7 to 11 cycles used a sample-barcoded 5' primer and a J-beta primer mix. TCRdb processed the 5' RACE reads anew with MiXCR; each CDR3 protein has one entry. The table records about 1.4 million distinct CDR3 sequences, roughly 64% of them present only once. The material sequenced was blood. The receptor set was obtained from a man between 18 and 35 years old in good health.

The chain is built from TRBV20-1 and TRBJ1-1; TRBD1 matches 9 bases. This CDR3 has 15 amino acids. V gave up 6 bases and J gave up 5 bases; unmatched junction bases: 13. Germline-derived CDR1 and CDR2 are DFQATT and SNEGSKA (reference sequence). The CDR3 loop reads CSAYLLGTGWTEAFF. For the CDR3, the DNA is TGCAGTGCCTACCTTCTAGGGACAGGGTGGACTGAAGCTTTCTTT.

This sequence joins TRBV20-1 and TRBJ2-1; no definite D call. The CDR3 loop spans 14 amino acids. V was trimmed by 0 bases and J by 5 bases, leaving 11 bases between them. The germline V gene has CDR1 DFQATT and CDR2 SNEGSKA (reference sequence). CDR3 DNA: TGCAGTGCTAGAGATGCCGCCTACCACAATGAGCAGTTCTTC. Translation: CSARDAAYHNEQFF.

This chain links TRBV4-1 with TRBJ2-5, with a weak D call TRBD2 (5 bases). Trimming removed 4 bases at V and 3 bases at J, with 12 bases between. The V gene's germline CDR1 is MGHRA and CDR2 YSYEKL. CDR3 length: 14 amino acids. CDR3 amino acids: CASSPLLGKETQYF. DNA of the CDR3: TGCGCCAGCAGCCCATTACTAGGGAAAGAGACCCAGTACTTC.

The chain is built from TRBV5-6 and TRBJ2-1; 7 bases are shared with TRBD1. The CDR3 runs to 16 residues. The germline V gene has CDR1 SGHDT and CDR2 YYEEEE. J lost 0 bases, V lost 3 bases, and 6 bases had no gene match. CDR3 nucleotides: TGTGCCAGCAGCTCACAGGGGTTAAGCTCCTACAATGAGCAGTTCTTC. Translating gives CASSSQGLSSYNEQFF. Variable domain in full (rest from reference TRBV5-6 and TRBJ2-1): DAGVTQSPTHLIKTRGQQVTLRCSPKSGHDTVSWYQQALGQGPQFIFQYYEEEERQRGNFPDRFSGHQFPNYSSELNVNALLLGDSALYLCASSSQGLSSYNEQFFGPGTRLTVL.

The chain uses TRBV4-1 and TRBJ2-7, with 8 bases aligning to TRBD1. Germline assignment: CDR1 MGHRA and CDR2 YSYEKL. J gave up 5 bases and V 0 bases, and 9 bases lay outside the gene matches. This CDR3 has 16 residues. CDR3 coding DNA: TGCGCCAGCAGCCAAGACCGGACAGGGTACCCCCACGAGCAGTACTTC. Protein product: CASSQDRTGYPHEQYF.

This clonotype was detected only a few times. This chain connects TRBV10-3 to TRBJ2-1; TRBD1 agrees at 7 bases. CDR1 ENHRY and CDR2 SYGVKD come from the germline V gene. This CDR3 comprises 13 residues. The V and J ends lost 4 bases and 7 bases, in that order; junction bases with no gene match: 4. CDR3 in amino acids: CAISVGGENEQFF. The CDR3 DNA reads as TGTGCCATCAGTGTAGGGGGCGAGAATGAGCAGTTCTTC.

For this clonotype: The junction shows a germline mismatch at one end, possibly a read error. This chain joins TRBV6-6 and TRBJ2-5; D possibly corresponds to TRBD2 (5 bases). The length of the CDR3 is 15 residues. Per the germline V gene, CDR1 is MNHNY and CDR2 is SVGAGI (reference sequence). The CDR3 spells CDSSPRVGLQETQYF. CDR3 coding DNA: TGTGACAGCAGCCCTCGAGTAGGACTCCAAGAGACCCAGTACTTC.

The CDR3 nucleotides read TGTGCCAGCAGCAGCGCCGTCTCCTACGAGCAGTACTTC. Translating it yields CASSSAVSYEQYF. The chain uses TRBV6-2 or TRBV6-3 and TRBJ2-7; no firm D call. The CDR3 runs 13 residues. V lost 6 bases, J lost 0 bases, and 9 bases lay in between. In germline, CDR1 is MNHEY, CDR2 SVGEGT.

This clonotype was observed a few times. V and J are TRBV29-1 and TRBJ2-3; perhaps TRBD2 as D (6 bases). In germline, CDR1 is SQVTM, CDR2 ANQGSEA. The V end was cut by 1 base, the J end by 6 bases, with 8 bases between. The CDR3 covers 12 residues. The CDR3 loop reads CSVEGGGDTQYF. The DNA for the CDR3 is TGCAGCGTTGAAGGGGGAGGTGATACGCAGTATTTT.

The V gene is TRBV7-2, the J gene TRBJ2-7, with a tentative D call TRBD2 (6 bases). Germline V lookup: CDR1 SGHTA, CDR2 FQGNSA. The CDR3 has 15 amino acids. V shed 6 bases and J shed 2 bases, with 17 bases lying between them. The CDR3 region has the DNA TGTGCCAGCAGTCTGCAGCCGCTAGCGCCCTACGAGCAGTACTTC. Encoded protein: CASSLQPLAPYEQYF.

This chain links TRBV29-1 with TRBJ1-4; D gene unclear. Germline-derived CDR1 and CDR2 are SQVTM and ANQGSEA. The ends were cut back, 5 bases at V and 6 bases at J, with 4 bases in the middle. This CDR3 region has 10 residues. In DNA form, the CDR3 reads TGCAGCGTTCAGTATGAAAAACTGTTTTTT. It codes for CSVQYEKLFF.

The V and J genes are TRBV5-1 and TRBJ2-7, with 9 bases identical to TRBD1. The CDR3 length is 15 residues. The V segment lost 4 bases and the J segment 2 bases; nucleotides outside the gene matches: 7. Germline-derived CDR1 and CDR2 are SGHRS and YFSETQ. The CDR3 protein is CASSVSGTGPYEQYF. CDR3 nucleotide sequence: TGCGCCAGCAGCGTCTCCGGGACAGGGCCCTACGAGCAGTACTTC.

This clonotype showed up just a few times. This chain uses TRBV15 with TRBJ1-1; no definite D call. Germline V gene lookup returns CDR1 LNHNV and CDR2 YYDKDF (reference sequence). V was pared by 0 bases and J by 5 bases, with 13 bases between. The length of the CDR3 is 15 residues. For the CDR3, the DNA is TGTGCCACCAGCAGAGATCGTATGTTGAGGACTGAAGCTTTCTTT. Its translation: CATSRDRMLRTEAFF.

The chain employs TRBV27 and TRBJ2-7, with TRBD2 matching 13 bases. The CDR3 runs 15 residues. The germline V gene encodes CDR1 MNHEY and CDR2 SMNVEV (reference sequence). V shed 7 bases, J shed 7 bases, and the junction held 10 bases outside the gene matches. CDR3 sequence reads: CASNLLAGGRNEQYF. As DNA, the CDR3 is TGTGCCAGCAACTTACTAGCGGGAGGGCGCAATGAGCAGTACTTC.

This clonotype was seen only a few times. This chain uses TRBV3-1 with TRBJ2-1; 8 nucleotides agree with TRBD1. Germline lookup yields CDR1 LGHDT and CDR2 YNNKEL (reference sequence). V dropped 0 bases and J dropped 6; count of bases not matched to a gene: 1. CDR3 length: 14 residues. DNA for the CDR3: TGTGCCAGCAGCCAAGAACAGGGGGTCAATGAGCAGTTCTTC. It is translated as CASSQEQGVNEQFF.

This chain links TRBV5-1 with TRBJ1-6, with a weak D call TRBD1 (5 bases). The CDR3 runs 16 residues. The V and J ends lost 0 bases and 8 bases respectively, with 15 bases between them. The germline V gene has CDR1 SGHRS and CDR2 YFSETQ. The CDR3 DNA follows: TGCGCCAGCAGCTTGGTAGGGGCTCGGGAGGATTCACCCCTCCACTTT. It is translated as CASSLVGAREDSPLHF. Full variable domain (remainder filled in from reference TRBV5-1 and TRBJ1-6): KAGVTQTPRYLIKTRGQQVTLSCSPISGHRSVSWYQQTPGQGLQFLFEYFSETQRNKGNFPGRFSGRQFSNSRSEMNVSTLELGDSALYLCASSLVGAREDSPLHFGNGTRLTVT.